The clone carrying this TCR beta chain occurred a few times. What it binds is unknown. Germline lookup yields CDR1 KGHSH and CDR2 LQKENI. The length of the CDR3 is 13 residues. V dropped 2 bases and J dropped 10 bases, with 14 bases sitting between them. TCRdb's table, derived via immunoSEQ multiplex PCR, lists solely in-frame clones and lacks some. This sample has around 85,000 clones, with 91% found just once. The data stem from a study of OX40 agonist ivuxolimab in advanced cancers. Study-wide background: Partial responses were achieved by three patients, one with hepatocellular carcinoma and two with cutaneous melanoma. The study, taken as a whole, reports: Those patients achieving a partial response at 0.1-3.0 mg/kg showed among the lowest clonal expansion. With doses of 0.1 to 3.0 mg/kg, CD4+ and CD8+ blood T cells had undergone clonal expansion by week 6.

The clonotype comes from an adult with an advanced solid tumor such as melanoma, head and neck, liver or kidney cancer. The sample consisted of CD4+ or CD8+ T cells sorted from blood, taken in a trial of the OX40 agonist ivuxolimab. The rearrangement links TRBV18 to TRBJ1-1; the D is unclear. As DNA, the CDR3 is TGTGCCAGCTCACCAGTTAATTGGCGTGGAGCTTTCTTT. Translation: CASSPVNWRGAFF. Full variable domain (missing parts from reference TRBV18 and TRBJ1-1): NAGVMQNPRHLVRRRGQEARLRCSPMKGHSHVYWYRQLPEEGLKFMVYLQKENIIDESGMPKERFSAEFPKEGPSILRIQQVVRGDSAAYFCASSPVNWRGAFFGQGTRLTVV.